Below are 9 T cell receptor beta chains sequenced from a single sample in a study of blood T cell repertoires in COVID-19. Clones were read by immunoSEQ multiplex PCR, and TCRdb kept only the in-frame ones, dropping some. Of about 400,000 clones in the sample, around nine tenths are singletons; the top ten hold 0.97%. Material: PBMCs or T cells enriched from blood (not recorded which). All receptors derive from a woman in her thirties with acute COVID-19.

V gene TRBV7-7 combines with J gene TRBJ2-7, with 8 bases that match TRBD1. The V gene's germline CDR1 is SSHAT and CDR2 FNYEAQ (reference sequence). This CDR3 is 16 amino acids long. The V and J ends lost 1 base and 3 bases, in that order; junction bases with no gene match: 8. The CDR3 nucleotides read TGTGCCAGCAGCTTAGGGCGACAGGGGCGAGTCTACGAGCAGTACTTC. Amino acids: CASSLGRQGRVYEQYF.

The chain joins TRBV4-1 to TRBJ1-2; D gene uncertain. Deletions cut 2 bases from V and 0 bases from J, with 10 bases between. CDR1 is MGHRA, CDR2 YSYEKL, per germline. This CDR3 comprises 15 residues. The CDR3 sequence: CASSQTQAPNYGYTF. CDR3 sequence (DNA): TGCGCCAGCAGCCAAACCCAGGCCCCTAACTATGGCTACACCTTC.

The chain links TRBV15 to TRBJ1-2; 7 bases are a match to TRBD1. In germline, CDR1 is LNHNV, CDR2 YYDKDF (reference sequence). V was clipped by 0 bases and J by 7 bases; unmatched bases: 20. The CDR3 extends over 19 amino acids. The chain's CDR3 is CATSRDLADRDRLRGGYTF. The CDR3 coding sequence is TGTGCCACCAGCAGAGATTTGGCCGACCGGGACAGACTCAGGGGTGGCTACACCTTC.

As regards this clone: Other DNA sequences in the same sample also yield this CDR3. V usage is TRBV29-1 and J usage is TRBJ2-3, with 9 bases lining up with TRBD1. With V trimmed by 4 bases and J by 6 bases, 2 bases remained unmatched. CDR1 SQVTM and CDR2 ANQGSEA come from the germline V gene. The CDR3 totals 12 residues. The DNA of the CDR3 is TGCAGCGTTGGACAGGGGGGTGATACGCAGTATTTT. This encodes CSVGQGGDTQYF.

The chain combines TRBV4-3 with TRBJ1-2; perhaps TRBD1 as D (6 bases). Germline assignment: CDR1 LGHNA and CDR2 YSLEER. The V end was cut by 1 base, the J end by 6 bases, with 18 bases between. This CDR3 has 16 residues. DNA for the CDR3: TGCGCCAGCAGCCAAGGTCTCGGGGCAGGGGATAATGGCTACACCTTC. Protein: CASSQGLGAGDNGYTF.

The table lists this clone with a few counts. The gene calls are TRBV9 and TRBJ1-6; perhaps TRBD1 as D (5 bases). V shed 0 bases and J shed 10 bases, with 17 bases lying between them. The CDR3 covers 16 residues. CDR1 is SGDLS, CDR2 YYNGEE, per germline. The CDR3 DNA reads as TGTGCCAGCAGCGTAGCTCAAGTCCCAGGGAGGTCACCCCTCCACTTT. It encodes CASSVAQVPGRSPLHF.

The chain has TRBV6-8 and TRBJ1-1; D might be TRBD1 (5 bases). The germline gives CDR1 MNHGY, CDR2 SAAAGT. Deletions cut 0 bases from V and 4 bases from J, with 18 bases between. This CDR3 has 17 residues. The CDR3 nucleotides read TGTGCCAGCAGTTACTCGACCGGCTGGTCAAGGGGCACTGAAGCTTTCTTT. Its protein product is CASSYSTGWSRGTEAFF.

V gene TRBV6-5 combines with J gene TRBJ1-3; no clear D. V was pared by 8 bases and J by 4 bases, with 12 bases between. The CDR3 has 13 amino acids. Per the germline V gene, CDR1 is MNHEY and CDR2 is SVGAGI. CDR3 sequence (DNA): TGTGCCAGCCTGGGCACAGCCGGAAACACCATATATTTT. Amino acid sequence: CASLGTAGNTIYF.

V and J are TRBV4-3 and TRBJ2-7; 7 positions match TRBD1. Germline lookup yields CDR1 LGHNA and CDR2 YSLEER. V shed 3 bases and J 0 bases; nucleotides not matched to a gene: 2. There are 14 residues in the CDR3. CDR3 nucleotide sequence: TGCGCCAGCAGCCAGGACAGGTCCTCCTACGAGCAGTACTTC. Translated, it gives CASSQDRSSYEQYF.